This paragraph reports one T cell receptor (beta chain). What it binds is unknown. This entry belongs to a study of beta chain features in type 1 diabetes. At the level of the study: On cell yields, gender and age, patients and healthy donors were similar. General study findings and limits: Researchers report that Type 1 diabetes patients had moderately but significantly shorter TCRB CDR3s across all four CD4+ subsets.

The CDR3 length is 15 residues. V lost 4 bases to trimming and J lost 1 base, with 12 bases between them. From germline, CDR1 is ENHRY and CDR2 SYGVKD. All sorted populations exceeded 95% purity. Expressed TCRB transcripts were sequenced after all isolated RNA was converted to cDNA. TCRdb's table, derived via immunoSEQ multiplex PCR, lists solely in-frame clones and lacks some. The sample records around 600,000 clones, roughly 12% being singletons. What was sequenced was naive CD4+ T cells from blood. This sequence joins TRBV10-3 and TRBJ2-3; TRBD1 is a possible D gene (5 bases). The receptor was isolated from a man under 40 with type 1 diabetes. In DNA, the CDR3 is TGTGCCATCAGTGTAAAGGGGCCACGCACAGATACGCAGTATTTT. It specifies CAISVKGPRTDTQYF.